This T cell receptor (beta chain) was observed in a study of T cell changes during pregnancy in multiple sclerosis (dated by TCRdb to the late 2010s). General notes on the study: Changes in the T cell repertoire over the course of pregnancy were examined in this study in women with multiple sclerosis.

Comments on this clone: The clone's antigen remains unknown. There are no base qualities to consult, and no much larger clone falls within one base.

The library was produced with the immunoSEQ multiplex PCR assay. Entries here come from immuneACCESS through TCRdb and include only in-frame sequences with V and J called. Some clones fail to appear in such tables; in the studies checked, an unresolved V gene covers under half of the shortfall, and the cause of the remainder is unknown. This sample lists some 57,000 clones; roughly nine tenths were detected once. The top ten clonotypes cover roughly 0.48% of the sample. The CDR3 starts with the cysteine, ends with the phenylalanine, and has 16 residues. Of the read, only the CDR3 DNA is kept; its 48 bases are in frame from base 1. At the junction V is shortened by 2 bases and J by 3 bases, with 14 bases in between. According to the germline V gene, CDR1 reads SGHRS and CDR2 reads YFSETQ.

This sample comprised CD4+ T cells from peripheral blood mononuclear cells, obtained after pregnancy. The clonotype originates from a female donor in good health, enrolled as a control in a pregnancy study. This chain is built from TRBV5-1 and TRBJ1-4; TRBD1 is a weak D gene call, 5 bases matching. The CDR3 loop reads CASSFGQGGPNEKLFF. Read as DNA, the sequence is TGCGCCAGCAGCTTCGGGCAGGGCGGTCCTAATGAAAAACTGTTTTTT.